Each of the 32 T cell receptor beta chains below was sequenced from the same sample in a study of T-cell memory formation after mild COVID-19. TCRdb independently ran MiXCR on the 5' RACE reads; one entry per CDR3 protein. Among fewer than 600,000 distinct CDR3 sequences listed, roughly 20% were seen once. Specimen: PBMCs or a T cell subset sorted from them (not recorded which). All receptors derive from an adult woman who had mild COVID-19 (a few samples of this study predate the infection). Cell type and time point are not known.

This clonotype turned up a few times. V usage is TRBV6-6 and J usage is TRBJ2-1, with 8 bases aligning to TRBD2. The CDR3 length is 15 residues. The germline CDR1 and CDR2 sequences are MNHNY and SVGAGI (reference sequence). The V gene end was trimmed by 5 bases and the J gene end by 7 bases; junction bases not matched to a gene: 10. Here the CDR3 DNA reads TGTGCCAGCAGTACCCGCATCGGGGGGGTGAATGAGCAGTTCTTC. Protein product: CASSTRIGGVNEQFF.

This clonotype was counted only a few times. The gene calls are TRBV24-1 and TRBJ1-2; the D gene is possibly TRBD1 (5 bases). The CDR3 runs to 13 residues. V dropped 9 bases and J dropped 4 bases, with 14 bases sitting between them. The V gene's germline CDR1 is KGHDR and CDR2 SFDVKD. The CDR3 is CATSGPGRYGYTF. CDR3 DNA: TGTGCCACCTCAGGGCCAGGCCGCTATGGCTACACCTTC.

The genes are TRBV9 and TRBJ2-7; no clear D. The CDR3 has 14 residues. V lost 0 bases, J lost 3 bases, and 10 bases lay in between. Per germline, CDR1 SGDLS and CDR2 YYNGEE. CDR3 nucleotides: TGTGCCAGCAGCGTAGGCAGAGTTGGCTACGAGCAGTACTTC. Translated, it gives CASSVGRVGYEQYF.

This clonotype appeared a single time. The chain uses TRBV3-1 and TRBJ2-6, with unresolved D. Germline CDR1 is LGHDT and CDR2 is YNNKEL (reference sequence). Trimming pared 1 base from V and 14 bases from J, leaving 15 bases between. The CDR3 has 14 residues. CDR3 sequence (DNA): TGTGCCAGCAGCCAAGGGTCAACTACCGACCTCCTGACTTTC. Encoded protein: CASSQGSTTDLLTF.

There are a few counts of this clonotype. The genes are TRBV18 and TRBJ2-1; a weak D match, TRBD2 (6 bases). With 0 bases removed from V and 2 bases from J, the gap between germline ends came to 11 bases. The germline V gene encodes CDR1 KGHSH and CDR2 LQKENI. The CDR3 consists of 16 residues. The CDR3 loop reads CASSPPGRGTYNEQFF. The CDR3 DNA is TGTGCCAGCTCACCACCGGGCCGGGGGACCTACAATGAGCAGTTCTTC.

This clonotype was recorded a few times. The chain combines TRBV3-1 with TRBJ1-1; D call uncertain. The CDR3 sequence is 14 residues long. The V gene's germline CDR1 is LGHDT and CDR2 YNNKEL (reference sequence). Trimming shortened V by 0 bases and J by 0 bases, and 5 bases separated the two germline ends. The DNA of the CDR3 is TGTGCCAGCAGCCAAGACACCATGAACACTGAAGCTTTCTTT. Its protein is CASSQDTMNTEAFF. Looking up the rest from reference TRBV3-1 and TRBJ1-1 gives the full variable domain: DTAVSQTPKYLVTQMGNDKSIKCEQNLGHDTMYWYKQDSKKFLKIMFSYNNKELIINETVPNRFSPKSPDKAHLNLHINSLELGDSAVYFCASSQDTMNTEAFFGQGTRLTVV.

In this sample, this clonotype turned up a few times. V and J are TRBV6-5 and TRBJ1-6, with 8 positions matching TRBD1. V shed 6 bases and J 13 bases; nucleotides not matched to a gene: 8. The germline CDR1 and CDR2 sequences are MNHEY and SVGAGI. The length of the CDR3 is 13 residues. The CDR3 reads CASRDGQGWPLHF. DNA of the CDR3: TGTGCCAGCAGGGATGGACAGGGATGGCCCCTCCACTTT.

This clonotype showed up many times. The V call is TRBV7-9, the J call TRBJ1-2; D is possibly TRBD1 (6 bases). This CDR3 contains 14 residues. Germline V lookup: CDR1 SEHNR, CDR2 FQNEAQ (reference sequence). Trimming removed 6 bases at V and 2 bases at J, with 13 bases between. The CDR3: CASSLGQGNYGYTF. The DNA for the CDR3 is TGTGCCAGCAGTTTGGGGCAGGGGAACTATGGCTACACCTTC.

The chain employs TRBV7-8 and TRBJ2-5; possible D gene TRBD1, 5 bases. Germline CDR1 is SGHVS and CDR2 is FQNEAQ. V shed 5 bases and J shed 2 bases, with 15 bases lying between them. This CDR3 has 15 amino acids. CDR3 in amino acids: CASSPITGVQETQYF. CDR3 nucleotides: TGTGCCAGCAGCCCAATTACAGGTGTTCAAGAGACCCAGTACTTC. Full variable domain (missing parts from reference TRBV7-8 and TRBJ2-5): GAGVSQSPRYKVAKRGQDVALRCDPISGHVSLFWYQQALGQGPEFLTYFQNEAQLDKSGLPSDRFFAERPEGSVSTLKIQRTQQEDSAVYLCASSPITGVQETQYFGPGTRLLVL.

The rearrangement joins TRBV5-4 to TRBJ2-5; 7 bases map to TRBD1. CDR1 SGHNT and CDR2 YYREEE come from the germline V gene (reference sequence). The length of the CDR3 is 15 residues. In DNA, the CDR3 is TGTGCGCTCGGATCGGCAGGGGGTCTTTTAGAGACCCAGTACTTC. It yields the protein CALGSAGGLLETQYF.

In DNA, the CDR3 is TGCAGTGCTAGAGATCCGGGGACATATGAGCAGTTCTTC. It specifies CSARDPGTYEQFF. The rearrangement joins TRBV20-1 to TRBJ2-1; weak D call: TRBD1 (6 bases). This CDR3 is 13 amino acids long. Per germline, CDR1 DFQATT and CDR2 SNEGSKA (reference sequence). The ends were cut back, 0 bases at V and 8 bases at J, with 11 bases in the middle.

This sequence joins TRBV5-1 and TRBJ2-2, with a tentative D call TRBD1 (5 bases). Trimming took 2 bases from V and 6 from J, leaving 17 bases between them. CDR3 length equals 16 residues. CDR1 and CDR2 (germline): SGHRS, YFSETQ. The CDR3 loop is CASSLSLQGVAGELFF. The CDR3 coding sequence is TGCGCCAGCAGCTTAAGCCTCCAAGGGGTTGCCGGGGAGCTGTTTTTT. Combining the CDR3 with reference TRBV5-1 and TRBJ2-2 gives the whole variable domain KAGVTQTPRYLIKTRGQQVTLSCSPISGHRSVSWYQQTPGQGLQFLFEYFSETQRNKGNFPGRFSGRQFSNSRSEMNVSTLELGDSALYLCASSLSLQGVAGELFFGEGSRLTVL.

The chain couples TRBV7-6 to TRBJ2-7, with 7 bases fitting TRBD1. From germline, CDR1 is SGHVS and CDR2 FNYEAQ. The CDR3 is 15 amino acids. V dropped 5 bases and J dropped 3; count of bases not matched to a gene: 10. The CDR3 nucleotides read TGTGCCAGCAGCGCCCGACAGGGTCTGCTCTACGAGCAGTACTTC. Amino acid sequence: CASSARQGLLYEQYF.

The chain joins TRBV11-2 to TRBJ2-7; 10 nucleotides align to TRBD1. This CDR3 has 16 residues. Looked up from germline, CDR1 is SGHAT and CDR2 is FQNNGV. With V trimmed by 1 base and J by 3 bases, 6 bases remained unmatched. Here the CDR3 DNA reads TGTGCCAGCAGCTTAGGTTCGGGACAGGGGTTCTACGAGCAGTACTTC. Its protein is CASSLGSGQGFYEQYF.

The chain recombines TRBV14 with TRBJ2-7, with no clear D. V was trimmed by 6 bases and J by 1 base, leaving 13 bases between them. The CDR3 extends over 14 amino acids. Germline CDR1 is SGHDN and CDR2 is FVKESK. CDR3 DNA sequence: TGTGCCAGCAGTTCTGGGATAGGGTCCTACGAGCAGTACTTC. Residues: CASSSGIGSYEQYF.

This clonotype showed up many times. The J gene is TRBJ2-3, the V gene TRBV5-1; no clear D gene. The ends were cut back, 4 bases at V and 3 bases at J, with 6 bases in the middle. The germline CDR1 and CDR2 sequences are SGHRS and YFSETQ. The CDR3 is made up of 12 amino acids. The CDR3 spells CASSHGTDTQYF. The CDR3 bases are TGCGCCAGCAGCCACGGAACAGATACGCAGTATTTT.

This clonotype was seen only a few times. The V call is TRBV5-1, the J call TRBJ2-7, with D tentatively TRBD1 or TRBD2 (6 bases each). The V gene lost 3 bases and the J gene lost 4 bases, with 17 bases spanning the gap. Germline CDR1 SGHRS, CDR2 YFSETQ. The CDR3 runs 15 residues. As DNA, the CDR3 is TGCGCCAGCAGCTCCAGACAGGACTATCAATACGAGCAGTACTTC. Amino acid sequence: CASSSRQDYQYEQYF.

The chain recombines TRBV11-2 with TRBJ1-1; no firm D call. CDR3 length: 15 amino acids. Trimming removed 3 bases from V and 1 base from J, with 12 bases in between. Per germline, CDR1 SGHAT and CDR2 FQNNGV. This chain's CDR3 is CASSFRALENTEAFF. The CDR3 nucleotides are TGTGCCAGCAGCTTTAGAGCCCTGGAGAACACTGAAGCTTTCTTT.

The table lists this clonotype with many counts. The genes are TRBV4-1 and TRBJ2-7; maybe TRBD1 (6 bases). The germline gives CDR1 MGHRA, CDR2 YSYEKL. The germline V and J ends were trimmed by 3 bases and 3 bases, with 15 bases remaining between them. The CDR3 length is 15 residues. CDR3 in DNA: TGCGCCAGCAGCCACATACAGGGTAACGACTACGAGCAGTACTTC. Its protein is CASSHIQGNDYEQYF.

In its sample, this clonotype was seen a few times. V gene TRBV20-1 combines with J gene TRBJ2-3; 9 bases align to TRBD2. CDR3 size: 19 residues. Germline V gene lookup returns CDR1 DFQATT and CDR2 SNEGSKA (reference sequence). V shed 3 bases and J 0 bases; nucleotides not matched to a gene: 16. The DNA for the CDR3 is TGCAGTGCTAGTAGTCTCGATCGGACTAGCGTAACTAGCACAGATACGCAGTATTTT. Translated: CSASSLDRTSVTSTDTQYF.

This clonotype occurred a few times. The CDR3 sequence is CASSLGAGVYF. CDR3 coding DNA: TGTGCCAGCAGCTTAGGTGCGGGAGTGTACTTC. This chain uses TRBV7-2 with TRBJ2-7; TRBD2 aligns across 7 bases. Unmatched junction bases numbered 3, after V lost 1 base and J lost 12 bases. CDR1 is SGHTA, CDR2 FQGNSA, per germline. The CDR3 contains 11 residues.

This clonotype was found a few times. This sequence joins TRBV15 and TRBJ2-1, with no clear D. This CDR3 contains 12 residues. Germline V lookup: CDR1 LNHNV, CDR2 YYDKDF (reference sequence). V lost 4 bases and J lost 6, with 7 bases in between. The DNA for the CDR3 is TGTGCCACCAGCATTTCGGTCAATGAGCAGTTCTTC. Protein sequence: CATSISVNEQFF.

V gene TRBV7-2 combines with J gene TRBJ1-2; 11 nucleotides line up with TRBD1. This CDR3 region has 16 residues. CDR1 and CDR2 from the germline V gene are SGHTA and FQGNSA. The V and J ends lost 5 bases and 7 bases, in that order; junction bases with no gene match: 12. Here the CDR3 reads CASSQWTGGARGGYTF. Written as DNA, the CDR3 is TGTGCCAGCAGCCAGTGGACAGGGGGCGCACGGGGTGGCTACACCTTC.

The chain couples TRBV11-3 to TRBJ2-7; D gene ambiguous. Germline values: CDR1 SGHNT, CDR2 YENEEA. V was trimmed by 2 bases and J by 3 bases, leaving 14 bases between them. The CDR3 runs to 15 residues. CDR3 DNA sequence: TGTGCCAGCAGCTTACGAGATCCTGCCTACTACGAGCAGTACTTC. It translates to CASSLRDPAYYEQYF.

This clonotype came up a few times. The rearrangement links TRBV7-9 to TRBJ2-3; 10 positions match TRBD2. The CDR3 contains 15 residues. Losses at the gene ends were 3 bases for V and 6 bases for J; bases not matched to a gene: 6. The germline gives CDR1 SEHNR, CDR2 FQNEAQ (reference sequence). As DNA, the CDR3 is TGTGCCAGCAGCTTGAGCGGGAGGGCCCTGGATACGCAGTATTTT. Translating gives CASSLSGRALDTQYF.

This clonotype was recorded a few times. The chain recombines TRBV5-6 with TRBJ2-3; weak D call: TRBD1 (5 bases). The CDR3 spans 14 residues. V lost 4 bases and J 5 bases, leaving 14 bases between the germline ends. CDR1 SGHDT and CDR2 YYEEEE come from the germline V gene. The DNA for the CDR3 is TGTGCCAGCAGCCAGGGAAACGGTCTAGATACGCAGTATTTT. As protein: CASSQGNGLDTQYF.

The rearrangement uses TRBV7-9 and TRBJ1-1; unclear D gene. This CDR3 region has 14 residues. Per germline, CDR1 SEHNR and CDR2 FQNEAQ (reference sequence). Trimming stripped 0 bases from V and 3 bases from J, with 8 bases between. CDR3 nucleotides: TGTGCCAGCAGCTTAGCAGGGAGCCACACTGAAGCTTTCTTT. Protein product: CASSLAGSHTEAFF.

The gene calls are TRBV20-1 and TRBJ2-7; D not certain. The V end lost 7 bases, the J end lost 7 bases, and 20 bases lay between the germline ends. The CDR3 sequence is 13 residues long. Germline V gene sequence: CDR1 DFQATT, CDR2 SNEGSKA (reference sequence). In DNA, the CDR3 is TGCAGTGTCTGCGCCCCAGGTTATGGGGAGCAGTACTTC. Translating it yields CSVCAPGYGEQYF.

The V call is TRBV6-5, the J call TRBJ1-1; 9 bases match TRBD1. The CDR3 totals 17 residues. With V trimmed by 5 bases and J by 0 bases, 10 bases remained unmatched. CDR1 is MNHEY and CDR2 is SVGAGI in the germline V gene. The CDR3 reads CASSIETGTGMNTEAFF. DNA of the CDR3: TGTGCCAGCAGTATCGAAACCGGGACAGGGATGAACACTGAAGCTTTCTTT.

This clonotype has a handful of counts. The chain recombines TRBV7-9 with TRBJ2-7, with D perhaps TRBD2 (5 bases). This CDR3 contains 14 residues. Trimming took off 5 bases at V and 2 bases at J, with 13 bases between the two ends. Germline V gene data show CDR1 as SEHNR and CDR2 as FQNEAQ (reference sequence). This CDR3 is CASSPEDGAYEQYF. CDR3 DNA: TGTGCCAGCAGCCCAGAGGACGGGGCCTACGAGCAGTACTTC.

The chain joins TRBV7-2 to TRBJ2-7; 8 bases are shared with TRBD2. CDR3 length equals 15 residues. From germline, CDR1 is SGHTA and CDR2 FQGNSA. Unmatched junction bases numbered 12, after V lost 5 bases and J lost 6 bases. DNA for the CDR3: TGTGCCAGCAGCGCGGGACTAGTGGGGCCGGGCGAGCAGTACTTC. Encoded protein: CASSAGLVGPGEQYF.

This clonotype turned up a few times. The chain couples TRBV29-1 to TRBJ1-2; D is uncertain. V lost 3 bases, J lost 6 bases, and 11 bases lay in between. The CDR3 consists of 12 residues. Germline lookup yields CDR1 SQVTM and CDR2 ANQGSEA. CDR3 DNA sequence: TGCAGCGTTGAGTCCGGGCGGGATGGCTACACCTTC. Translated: CSVESGRDGYTF.